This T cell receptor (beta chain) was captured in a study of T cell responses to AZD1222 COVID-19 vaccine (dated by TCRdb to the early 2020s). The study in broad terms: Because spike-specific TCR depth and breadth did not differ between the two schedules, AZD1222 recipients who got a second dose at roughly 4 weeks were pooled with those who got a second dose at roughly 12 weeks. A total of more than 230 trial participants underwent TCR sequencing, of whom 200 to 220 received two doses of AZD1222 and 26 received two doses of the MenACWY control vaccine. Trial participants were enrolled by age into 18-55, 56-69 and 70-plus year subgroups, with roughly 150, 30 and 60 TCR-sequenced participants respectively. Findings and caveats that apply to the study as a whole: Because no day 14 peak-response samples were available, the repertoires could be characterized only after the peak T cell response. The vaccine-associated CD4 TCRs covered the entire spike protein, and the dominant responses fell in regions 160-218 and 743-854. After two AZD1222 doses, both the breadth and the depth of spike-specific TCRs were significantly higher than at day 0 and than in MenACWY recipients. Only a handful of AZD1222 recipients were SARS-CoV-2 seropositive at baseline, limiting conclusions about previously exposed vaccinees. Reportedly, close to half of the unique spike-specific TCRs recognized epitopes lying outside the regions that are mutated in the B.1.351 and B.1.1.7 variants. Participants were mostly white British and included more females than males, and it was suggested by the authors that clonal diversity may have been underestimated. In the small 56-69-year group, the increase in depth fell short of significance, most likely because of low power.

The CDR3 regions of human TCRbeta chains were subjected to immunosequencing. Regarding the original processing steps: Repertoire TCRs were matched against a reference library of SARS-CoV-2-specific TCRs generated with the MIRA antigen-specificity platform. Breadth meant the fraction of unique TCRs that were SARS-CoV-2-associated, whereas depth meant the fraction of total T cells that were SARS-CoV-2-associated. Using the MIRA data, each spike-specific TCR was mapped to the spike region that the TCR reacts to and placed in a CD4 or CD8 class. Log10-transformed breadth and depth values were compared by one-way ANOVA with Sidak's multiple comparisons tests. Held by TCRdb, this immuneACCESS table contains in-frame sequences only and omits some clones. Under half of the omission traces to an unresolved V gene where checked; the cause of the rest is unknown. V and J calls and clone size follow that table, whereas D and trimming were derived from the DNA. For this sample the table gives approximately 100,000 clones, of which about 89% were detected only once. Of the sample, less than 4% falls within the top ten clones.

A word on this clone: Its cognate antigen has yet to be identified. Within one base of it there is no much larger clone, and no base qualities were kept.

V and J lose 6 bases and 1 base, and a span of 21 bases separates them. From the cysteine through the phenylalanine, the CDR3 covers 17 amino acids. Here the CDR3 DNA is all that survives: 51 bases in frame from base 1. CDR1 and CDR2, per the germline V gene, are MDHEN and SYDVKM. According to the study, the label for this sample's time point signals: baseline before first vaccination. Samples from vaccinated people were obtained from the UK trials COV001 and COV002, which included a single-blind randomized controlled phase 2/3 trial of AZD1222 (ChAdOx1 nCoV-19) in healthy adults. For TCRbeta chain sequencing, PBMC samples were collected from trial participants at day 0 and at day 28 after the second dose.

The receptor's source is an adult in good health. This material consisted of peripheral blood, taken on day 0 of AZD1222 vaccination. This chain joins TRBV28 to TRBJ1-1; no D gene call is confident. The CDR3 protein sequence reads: CASSSKWTGGPNTEAFF. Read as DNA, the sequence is TGTGCCAGCAGCTCAAAATGGACCGGTGGGCCGAACACTGAAGCTTTCTTT.